A selection of T cell receptor beta chains follows, all from one sample in a study of blood T cell repertoires in COVID-19. Assay: immunoSEQ multiplex PCR; the TCRdb copy retains only in-frame clones and omits some. The sample comprises roughly 150,000 clones, about 77% of which are singletons, and 4.2% rests with the top ten. Source material: peripheral blood. These receptors all come from a man in his sixties with acute or convalescent COVID-19. Both conserved end residues are part of each CDR3. Each record gives: CDR3 protein, CDR3 DNA, J gene, V gene, clone size, D gene. The D gene is left open where the match is weak. The listing skips clone size in some rows; elsewhere it reads once, few, many or a size class.

cdr3_aa: CTSSPPGLAGANEQFF
cdr3_nt: TGCACCAGCAGCCCGCCGGGGCTAGCGGGAGCCAATGAGCAGTTCTTC
j_call: TRBJ2-1
v_call: TRBV1
clone_size: NA
d_call: NA

cdr3_aa: CASSSPAGGGYNEQFF
cdr3_nt: TGTGCCAGCAGTTCCCCAGCGGGAGGAGGGTACAATGAGCAGTTCTTC
j_call: TRBJ2-1
v_call: TRBV6-5
clone_size: NA
d_call: TRBD2

cdr3_aa: CASSYEGLAGGPPVF
cdr3_nt: TGTGCCAGCAGCTATGAGGGACTAGCGGGAGGGCCCCCTGTCTTC
j_call: TRBJ2-7
v_call: TRBV6-5
clone_size: NA
d_call: TRBD2

cdr3_aa: CASRRTSGPLREQYF
cdr3_nt: TGTGCCAGCAGGAGGACTAGCGGACCTCTAAGGGAGCAGTACTTC
j_call: TRBJ2-7
v_call: TRBV27
clone_size: NA
d_call: TRBD2

cdr3_aa: CASSSGRAYEQYF
cdr3_nt: TGTGCCAGCAGCAGCGGGAGGGCCTACGAGCAGTACTTC
j_call: TRBJ2-7
v_call: TRBV11-3
clone_size: NA
d_call: TRBD2

cdr3_aa: CASKGGTGLGETQYF
cdr3_nt: TGTGCCAGCAAAGGAGGGACAGGGCTTGGGGAGACCCAGTACTTC
j_call: TRBJ2-5
v_call: TRBV2
clone_size: NA
d_call: TRBD1

cdr3_aa: CASSTPGGSALSYEQYF
cdr3_nt: TGTGCCAGCAGTACCCCTGGGGGGAGCGCGCTATCCTACGAGCAGTACTTC
j_call: TRBJ2-7
v_call: TRBV28
clone_size: NA
d_call: NA

cdr3_aa: CATSDSWDTYGYTF
cdr3_nt: TGTGCCACCAGTGACTCCTGGGACACCTATGGCTACACCTTC
j_call: TRBJ1-2
v_call: TRBV24-1
clone_size: few
d_call: NA

cdr3_aa: CASSYGQGDGYGYTF
cdr3_nt: TGTGCCAGCAGTTACGGACAGGGGGATGGATATGGCTACACCTTC
j_call: TRBJ1-2
v_call: TRBV6-6
clone_size: once
d_call: TRBD1

cdr3_aa: CASSLAQTGELFF
cdr3_nt: TGTGCCAGCAGCCTGGCGCAGACCGGGGAGCTGTTTTTT
j_call: TRBJ2-2
v_call: TRBV5-4
clone_size: NA
d_call: NA

cdr3_aa: CASSLQGGEQYF
cdr3_nt: TGTGCCAGCAGCCTCCAGGGGGGAGAGCAGTACTTC
j_call: TRBJ2-7
v_call: TRBV5-8
clone_size: NA
d_call: NA

cdr3_aa: CASSFAGGSTDTQYF
cdr3_nt: TGTGCCAGCAGCTTTGCGGGAGGGAGCACAGATACGCAGTATTTT
j_call: TRBJ2-3
v_call: TRBV7-2
clone_size: NA
d_call: TRBD2

cdr3_aa: CASSLVIASGYTF
cdr3_nt: TGTGCCAGCAGCTTAGTTATCGCAAGCGGCTACACCTTC
j_call: TRBJ1-2
v_call: TRBV7-9
clone_size: NA
d_call: NA

cdr3_aa: CAAGAGGPRWNEKLFF
cdr3_nt: TGTGCCGCCGGGGCAGGGGGGCCGCGATGGAATGAAAAACTGTTTTTT
j_call: TRBJ1-4
v_call: TRBV19
clone_size: NA
d_call: TRBD1

cdr3_aa: CASSGQSTDTQYF
cdr3_nt: TGTGCCAGCAGCGGACAGAGCACAGATACGCAGTATTTT
j_call: TRBJ2-3
v_call: TRBV11-3
clone_size: NA
d_call: NA

cdr3_aa: CAIRRSGTSGGTGELFF
cdr3_nt: TGTGCCATCAGGAGGTCCGGGACTAGCGGGGGCACCGGGGAGCTGTTTTTT
j_call: TRBJ2-2
v_call: TRBV10-3
clone_size: NA
d_call: TRBD2

cdr3_aa: CASSIGTAHYEQYF
cdr3_nt: TGTGCCAGCAGCATTGGGACTGCTCACTACGAGCAGTACTTC
j_call: TRBJ2-7
v_call: TRBV9
clone_size: NA
d_call: NA

cdr3_aa: CASSIAGEQYF
cdr3_nt: TGTGCCAGCAGTATAGCGGGAGAGCAGTACTTC
j_call: TRBJ2-7
v_call: TRBV5-6
clone_size: NA
d_call: TRBD2

cdr3_aa: CAISESTGGIGEQYF
cdr3_nt: TGTGCCATCAGTGAGTCAACAGGGGGCATCGGCGAGCAGTACTTC
j_call: TRBJ2-7
v_call: TRBV10-3
clone_size: NA
d_call: TRBD1

cdr3_aa: CAWSDKGGSGNTIYF
cdr3_nt: TGTGCCTGGAGTGATAAGGGCGGGTCTGGAAACACCATATATTTT
j_call: TRBJ1-3
v_call: TRBV30
clone_size: once
d_call: NA

cdr3_aa: CASTLNLLAANTGELFF
cdr3_nt: TGTGCCAGCACCCTGAACCTACTAGCGGCCAACACCGGGGAGCTGTTTTTT
j_call: TRBJ2-2
v_call: TRBV7-8
clone_size: NA
d_call: TRBD2

cdr3_aa: CASSEPQPVTGITEAFF
cdr3_nt: TGTGCCAGCAGTGAACCCCAACCGGTGACAGGGATCACTGAAGCTTTCTTT
j_call: TRBJ1-1
v_call: TRBV6-1
clone_size: NA
d_call: TRBD1

cdr3_aa: CVSSEAGDFSGELFF
cdr3_nt: TGTGTCAGCTCGGAGGCGGGAGATTTTTCCGGGGAGCTGTTTTTT
j_call: TRBJ2-2
v_call: TRBV18
clone_size: NA
d_call: TRBD2

cdr3_aa: CASSLSGTSGGRNEQFF
cdr3_nt: TGCGCCAGCAGCTTATCCGGGACTAGCGGGGGGAGGAATGAGCAGTTCTTC
j_call: TRBJ2-1
v_call: TRBV5-1
clone_size: NA
d_call: TRBD2

cdr3_aa: CASSQGSRETEAFF
cdr3_nt: TGTGCCAGCAGCCAAGGATCCCGTGAGACTGAAGCTTTCTTT
j_call: TRBJ1-1
v_call: TRBV3-1/TRBV3-2
clone_size: NA
d_call: NA

cdr3_aa: CASSREGQNTEAFF
cdr3_nt: TGTGCCAGCAGCCGGGAGGGGCAGAACACTGAAGCTTTCTTT
j_call: TRBJ1-1
v_call: TRBV7-9
clone_size: NA
d_call: NA

cdr3_aa: CASSLRQEISANNQPQHF
cdr3_nt: TGCGCCAGCAGCTTACGACAGGAGATTAGCGCCAATAATCAGCCCCAGCATTTT
j_call: TRBJ1-5
v_call: TRBV5-1
clone_size: NA
d_call: NA

cdr3_aa: CASSLGLAGRRYEQYF
cdr3_nt: TGTGCCAGCAGCTTGGGACTAGCGGGAAGGCGCTACGAGCAGTACTTC
j_call: TRBJ2-7
v_call: TRBV5-5
clone_size: NA
d_call: TRBD2

cdr3_aa: CASRMRNQPQHF
cdr3_nt: TGTGCCAGCAGAATGAGGAATCAGCCCCAGCATTTT
j_call: TRBJ1-5
v_call: TRBV5-8
clone_size: NA
d_call: NA

cdr3_aa: CASSSLLAGGRDTQYF
cdr3_nt: TGTGCCAGCAGTTCCCTACTAGCGGGAGGGAGAGATACGCAGTATTTT
j_call: TRBJ2-3
v_call: TRBV27
clone_size: NA
d_call: TRBD2

cdr3_aa: CASSLLQGYGYTF
cdr3_nt: TGCGCCAGCAGCTTGTTACAGGGGTATGGCTACACCTTC
j_call: TRBJ1-2
v_call: TRBV5-1
clone_size: few
d_call: TRBD1

cdr3_aa: CASSSSTSGRAWTYNEQFF
cdr3_nt: TGTGCCAGCAGCTCATCGACTAGCGGGAGGGCCTGGACCTACAATGAGCAGTTCTTC
j_call: TRBJ2-1
v_call: TRBV7-6
clone_size: NA
d_call: TRBD2

cdr3_aa: CASSYSRDTQETQYF
cdr3_nt: TGTGCCAGCAGTTACTCGAGAGACACCCAAGAGACCCAGTACTTC
j_call: TRBJ2-5
v_call: TRBV6-5
clone_size: NA
d_call: NA